The 7 T cell receptor beta chains in this list originate from one sample, sequenced in a study of blood T cell repertoires in COVID-19. This table comes from immunoSEQ multiplex PCR, and its TCRdb copy is limited to in-frame clones, with some not included. The sample yields about 120,000 clones, about 79% seen once. The specimen sequenced was peripheral blood. The receptors were sampled from a man between 65 and 79 years old with acute or convalescent COVID-19.

This clone was seen a single time. The J gene is TRBJ1-5, the V gene TRBV5-1; 8 positions match TRBD1. This CDR3 has 19 amino acids. Germline values: CDR1 SGHRS, CDR2 YFSETQ. J gave up 4 bases and V 0 bases, and 15 bases lay outside the gene matches. CDR3 sequence reads: CASSLGVFGGQGVNQPQHF. CDR3 nucleotides: TGCGCCAGCAGCTTGGGAGTATTTGGAGGACAGGGTGTAAATCAGCCCCAGCATTTT.

The rearrangement uses TRBV9 and TRBJ1-4; a weak D match, TRBD1 (6 bases). This CDR3 contains 14 residues. Germline V CDR1 and CDR2: SGDLS, YYNGEE. Trimming took off 4 bases at V and 8 bases at J, with 15 bases between the two ends. Here the CDR3 DNA reads TGTGCCAGCAGCCTGACAGGAGCTGAGGAAAAACTGTTTTTT. Residues: CASSLTGAEEKLFF. Full variable domain (outside the CDR3, taken from reference TRBV9 and TRBJ1-4): DSGVTQTPKHLITATGQRVTLRCSPRSGDLSVYWYQQSLDQGLQFLIQYYNGEERAKGNILERFSAQQFPDLHSELNLSSLELGDSALYFCASSLTGAEEKLFFGSGTQLSVL.

This chain joins TRBV24-1 and TRBJ1-1; 7 bases fit TRBD1. V was pared by 4 bases and J by 5 bases, with 0 bases of the junction left unmatched. This CDR3 has 12 amino acids. Looked up from germline, CDR1 is KGHDR and CDR2 is SFDVKD. CDR3 nucleotide sequence: TGTGCCACCAGTGAACAGGGGACTGAAGCTTTCTTT. Amino acid sequence: CATSEQGTEAFF.

V is TRBV25-1 and J is TRBJ2-4, with D possibly matching TRBD2 (5 bases). CDR1 and CDR2 from the germline V gene are MGHDK and SYGVNS. This CDR3 spans 14 amino acids. Trimming took off 8 bases at V and 3 bases at J, with 14 bases between the two ends. The CDR3 region is CASVSNGVKNIQYF. CDR3 nucleotides: TGTGCCAGCGTCTCCAACGGGGTCAAAAACATTCAGTACTTC.

This clone was detected a few times. The chain combines TRBV3-1 (or the pseudogene TRBV3-2) with TRBJ2-2; D may be TRBD1 (5 bases). This CDR3 has 12 amino acids. Germline CDR1 is LGHDT and CDR2 is YNNKEL (reference sequence). V lost 4 bases to trimming and J lost 8 bases, with 8 bases between them. CDR3 protein: CASSPRAGELFF. CDR3 bases: TGTGCCAGCAGCCCCAGGGCGGGGGAGCTGTTTTTT.

The chain recombines TRBV4-3 with TRBJ1-2; 8 nucleotides line up with TRBD1. V trimming: 1 base; J trimming: 8 bases; junction bases outside the gene matches: 12. The CDR3 is 16 residues long. Germline assignment: CDR1 LGHNA and CDR2 YSLEER. The CDR3 nucleotides read TGCGCCAGCAGCCAAGCCTGGACAGGGCCCTTCGGGGGCTACACCTTC. Its translation: CASSQAWTGPFGGYTF.

This clone was detected many times. This sequence joins TRBV6-5 and TRBJ1-1; a possible D gene is TRBD1 (6 bases). V lost 1 base to trimming and J lost 8 bases, with 11 bases between them. The CDR3 is made up of 13 amino acids. Per the germline V gene, CDR1 is MNHEY and CDR2 is SVGAGI. Written as DNA, the CDR3 is TGTGCCAGCAGTTACTTTGGACAGCCAGAAGCTTTCTTT. This codes for CASSYFGQPEAFF.